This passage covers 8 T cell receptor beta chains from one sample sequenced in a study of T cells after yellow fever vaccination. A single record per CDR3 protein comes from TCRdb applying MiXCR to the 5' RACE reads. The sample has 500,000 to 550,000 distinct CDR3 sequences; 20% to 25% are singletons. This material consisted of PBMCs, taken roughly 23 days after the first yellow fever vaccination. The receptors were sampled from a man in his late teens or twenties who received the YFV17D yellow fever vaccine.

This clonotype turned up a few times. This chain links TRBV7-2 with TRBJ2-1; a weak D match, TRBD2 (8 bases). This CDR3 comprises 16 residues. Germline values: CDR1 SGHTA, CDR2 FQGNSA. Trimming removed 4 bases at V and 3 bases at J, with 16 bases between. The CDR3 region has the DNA TGTGCCAGCAGCTCGGGAGGGGGACAGAACTACAATGAGCAGTTCTTC. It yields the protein CASSSGGGQNYNEQFF. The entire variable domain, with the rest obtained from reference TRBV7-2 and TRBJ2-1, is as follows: GAGVSQSPSNKVTEKGKDVELRCDPISGHTALYWYRQSLGQGLEFLIYFQGNSAPDKSGLPSDRFSAERTGGSVSTLTIQRTQQEDSAVYLCASSSGGGQNYNEQFFGPGTRLTVL.

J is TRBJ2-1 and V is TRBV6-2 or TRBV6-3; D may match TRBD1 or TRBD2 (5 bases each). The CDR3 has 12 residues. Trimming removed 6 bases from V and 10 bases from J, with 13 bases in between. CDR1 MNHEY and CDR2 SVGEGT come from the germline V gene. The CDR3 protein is CASSPSEGEQFF. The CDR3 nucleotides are TGTGCCAGCAGCCCCTCTGAGGGGGAGCAGTTCTTC.

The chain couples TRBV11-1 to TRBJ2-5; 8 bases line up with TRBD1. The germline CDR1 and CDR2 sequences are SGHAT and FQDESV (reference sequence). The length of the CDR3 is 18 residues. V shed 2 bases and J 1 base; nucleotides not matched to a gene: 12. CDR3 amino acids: CASSLPWTGPKVQETQYF. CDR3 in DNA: TGTGCCAGCAGCTTACCCTGGACAGGGCCCAAAGTCCAAGAGACCCAGTACTTC.

The CDR3 DNA reads TGTGCCAGCAGTTTGAGCGGGGGGGTCAATGAGCAGTTCTTC. This translates into CASSLSGGVNEQFF. The rearrangement uses TRBV12-3 or TRBV12-4 and TRBJ2-1; 10 bases fit TRBD2. After removal of 3 bases from V and 6 bases from J, the junction contained 2 bases not matched to a gene. The CDR3 loop spans 14 amino acids.

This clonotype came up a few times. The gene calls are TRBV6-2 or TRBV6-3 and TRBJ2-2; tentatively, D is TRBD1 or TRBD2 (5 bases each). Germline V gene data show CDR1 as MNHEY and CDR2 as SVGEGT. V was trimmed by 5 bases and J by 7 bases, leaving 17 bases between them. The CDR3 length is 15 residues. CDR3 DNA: TGTGCCAGCAGTGGGAGCCGGGTGCAGGGCGGGGAGCTGTTTTTT. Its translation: CASSGSRVQGGELFF.

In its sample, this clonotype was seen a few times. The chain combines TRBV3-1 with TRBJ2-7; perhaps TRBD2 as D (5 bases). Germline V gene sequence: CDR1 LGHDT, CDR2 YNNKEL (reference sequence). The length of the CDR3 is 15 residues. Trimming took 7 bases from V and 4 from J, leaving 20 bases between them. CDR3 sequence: CASTPIPAAYYEQYF. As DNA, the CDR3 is TGTGCCAGCACCCCGATCCCAGCGGCTTATTACGAGCAGTACTTC.

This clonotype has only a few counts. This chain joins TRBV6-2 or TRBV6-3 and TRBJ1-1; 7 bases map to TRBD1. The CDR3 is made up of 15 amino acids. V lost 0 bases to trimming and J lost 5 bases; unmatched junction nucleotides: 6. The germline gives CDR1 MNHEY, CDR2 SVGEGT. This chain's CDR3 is CASSYSWQGDTEAFF. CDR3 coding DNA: TGTGCCAGCAGTTACTCCTGGCAGGGGGATACTGAAGCTTTCTTT.

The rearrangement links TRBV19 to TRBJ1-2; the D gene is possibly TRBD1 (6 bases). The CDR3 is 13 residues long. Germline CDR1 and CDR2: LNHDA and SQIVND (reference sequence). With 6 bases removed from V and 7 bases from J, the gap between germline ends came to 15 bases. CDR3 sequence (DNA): TGTGCCAGTAGAACAGGGCTCGTTGCTGGCTACACCTTC. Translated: CASRTGLVAGYTF.